This T cell receptor beta chain was sequenced in a study of T cells in Graves' hyperthyroidism and ophthalmopathy. Trimming removed 1 base from V and 1 base from J; junction bases left unmatched: 15. The CDR3 is 19 amino acids. Looked up from germline, CDR1 is SGHVS and CDR2 is FNYEAQ. Stable hyperthyroidism: no ophthalmopathy progression over 18 months of follow-up. RNA transcripts served as the template for amplifying TCR beta CDR3 regions. The HTBI primer set served for first-round RT-PCR of the TCR CDR3. TCRdb passed the multiplex PCR reads through MiXCR, listing each CDR3 protein once. Of under 400,000 distinct CDR3 sequences in the sample, approximately 17% are singletons; the top ten hold roughly 31%. Broader study findings: Ophthalmopathy was distinguished from stable hyperthyroidism by 13 V-J signatures.

Comment on this clonotype: Its antigen is as yet unknown.

The sample taken for sequencing was blood. This TCR was sampled from a man aged 25 to 40 with Graves' hyperthyroidism. J is TRBJ2-5 and V is TRBV7-6; 7 bases align to TRBD2. The CDR3 nucleotides read TGTGCCAGCAGCTTAGAAAATCCCAGGCGGGAGTTGGGCCAAGAGACCCAGTACTTC. The encoded protein is CASSLENPRRELGQETQYF.